This TCR beta chain is drawn from a study of beta chain features in type 1 diabetes. Broader study findings: More deletions and fewer insertions at VDJ junctions were seen in type 1 diabetes patients. In comparison with healthy donors, patients had naive, central memory and Treg TCRB repertoires that appeared more similar. TCRB CDR3s were moderately but significantly shorter in Type 1 diabetes patients in all four CD4+ subsets.

The length of the CDR3 is 15 residues. The V segment lost 4 bases and the J segment 1 base; nucleotides outside the gene matches: 3. Germline V gives CDR1 SGHTA, CDR2 FQGNSA. This clone appeared a few times. Its cognate antigen is unknown. Every isolated RNA sample was fully reverse transcribed, so sequencing captured expressed TCRB transcripts. Libraries were prepared by immunoSEQ multiplex PCR; TCRdb keeps only in-frame clonotypes and omits some of them. The sample has a few hundred thousand clones; around 24% are singletons. Via CD45RO/CCR7/CD25/CD127/CD95/CD27, cells of the CD4+ naive, central memory, regulatory and stem cell-like memory subsets were sorted. In all sorted populations, purity surpassed 95%.

This TCR came from a woman aged 25 to 39 with type 1 diabetes. The chain recombines TRBV7-2 with TRBJ1-5, with 8 positions matching TRBD1. The specimen sequenced was naive CD4+ T cells from blood. CDR3: CASSSRQGSNQPQHF. The CDR3 bases are TGTGCCAGCAGCTCCCGACAGGGGAGCAATCAGCCCCAGCATTTT.